A single sample is the source of the 32 T cell receptor beta chains below, sequenced in a study of T cells in Graves' hyperthyroidism and ophthalmopathy. It was RNA transcripts that yielded the amplified TCR beta CDR3 regions. Initially, a first-round RT-PCR of the TCR CDR3 employed the HTBI primer set. TCRdb processed the multiplex PCR reads anew with MiXCR; each CDR3 protein has one entry. Of 550,000 to 650,000 distinct CDR3 sequences listed, over 11% are singletons. The sequencing sample was made of blood. The receptor source for this set is a woman under 40 with Graves' hyperthyroidism that later progressed to Graves' ophthalmopathy.

The sample holds many counts of this clonotype. J is TRBJ2-3 and V is TRBV18; TRBD1 might be the D (6 bases). This CDR3 is built from 15 residues. Germline CDR1 KGHSH, CDR2 LQKENI. The V and J ends lost 3 bases and 6 bases respectively, with 16 bases between them. The CDR3 DNA reads TGTGCCAGCTCACCCGTCGAGGGGGTGGTGGATACGCAGTATTTT. Its translation is CASSPVEGVVDTQYF.

There are a few counts of this clonotype. V is TRBV6-1 and J is TRBJ2-7, with 10 bases identical to TRBD2. Per germline, CDR1 MNHNS and CDR2 SASEGT. This CDR3 comprises 17 residues. V lost 6 bases and J lost 2; bases outside the gene matches: 13. DNA for the CDR3: TGTGCCAGCAGAGGACAACCCCCTAGCGGGGGCACCTACGAGCAGTACTTC. It yields the protein CASRGQPPSGGTYEQYF.

J is TRBJ2-1 and V is TRBV19; a possible D gene is TRBD2 (5 bases). V lost 3 bases and J lost 6, with 12 bases in between. In germline, CDR1 is LNHDA, CDR2 SQIVND (reference sequence). The CDR3 loop spans 14 amino acids. In DNA form, the CDR3 reads TGTGCCAGTAGTATGGGGAGATCGGTCAATGAGCAGTTCTTC. Its translation: CASSMGRSVNEQFF. The variable domain in full, with the rest retrieved from reference TRBV19 and TRBJ2-1, is DGGITQSPKYLFRKEGQNVTLSCEQNLNHDAMYWYRQDPGQGLRLIYYSQIVNDFQKGDIAEGYSVSREKKESFPLTVTSAQKNPTAFYLCASSMGRSVNEQFFGPGTRLTVL.

Regarding this clonotype: This may arise from a read error, as a much more abundant clone is one base away. V gene TRBV11-1 combines with J gene TRBJ1-6; a possible D gene is TRBD1 (5 bases). The length of the CDR3 is 16 residues. CDR1 and CDR2 from the germline V gene are SGHAT and FQDESV (reference sequence). Trimming cost V 5 bases and J 0 bases, with 11 bases left between them. CDR3 in DNA: TGTGCCAGCAGCCGGGACTCCAGCTCCTATAATTCACCCCTCCACTTT. This codes for CASSRDSSSYNSPLHF.

This clonotype came up many times. The chain links TRBV29-1 to TRBJ2-3; TRBD2 is a possible D gene (5 bases). Germline V gene data show CDR1 as SQVTM and CDR2 as ANQGSEA. V lost 0 bases, J lost 0 bases, and 22 bases lay in between. The CDR3 totals 19 residues. For the CDR3, the DNA is TGCAGCGTTGAAGATCCGGGATTATTCGGCCTAGCTAGCACAGATACGCAGTATTTT. Translation gives CSVEDPGLFGLASTDTQYF.

This clonotype was recorded many times. This chain uses TRBV28 with TRBJ1-5, with D hard to call. The CDR3 runs to 14 residues. Trimming pared 5 bases from V and 7 bases from J, leaving 15 bases between. The germline V gene has CDR1 MDHEN and CDR2 SYDVKM. The CDR3 protein is CASSTAYGPQPQHF. Here the CDR3 DNA reads TGTGCCAGCAGTACAGCCTACGGGCCGCAGCCCCAGCATTTT.

This clonotype was detected a few times. The chain couples TRBV28 to TRBJ2-4; either TRBD1 or TRBD2 may fit D (6 bases each). Trimming removed 7 bases from V and 5 bases from J, with 21 bases in between. Germline CDR1 and CDR2: MDHEN and SYDVKM. CDR3 length: 16 amino acids. The CDR3 is CASTVQGGSGENIQYF. DNA for the CDR3: TGTGCCAGCACAGTACAGGGAGGCTCGGGGGAAAACATTCAGTACTTC.

This chain uses TRBV27 with TRBJ1-2; 7 nucleotides agree with TRBD1. Germline CDR1 MNHEY, CDR2 SMNVEV (reference sequence). The CDR3 contains 14 residues. V gave up 3 bases and J gave up 8 bases; unmatched junction bases: 9. The CDR3 reads CASSLSGGKRGYTF. DNA for the CDR3: TGTGCCAGCAGTTTGTCAGGGGGGAAGCGCGGCTACACCTTC.

This clonotype came up many times. The CDR3: CASSLRTGGYYEQYF. The CDR3, as DNA: TGTGCCAGCAGTTTAAGGACAGGGGGCTACTACGAGCAGTACTTC. This sequence joins TRBV27 and TRBJ2-7; 11 bases map to TRBD1. The CDR3 contains 15 residues. Losses at the gene ends were 2 bases for V and 3 bases for J; bases not matched to a gene: 3. The germline V gene encodes CDR1 MNHEY and CDR2 SMNVEV (reference sequence).

This clonotype has a count of ten or more. The V call is TRBV3-1, the J call TRBJ2-3, with D possibly matching TRBD2 (6 bases). Trimming took off 4 bases at V and 7 bases at J, with 15 bases between the two ends. CDR1 is LGHDT and CDR2 is YNNKEL in the germline V gene (reference sequence). This CDR3 is 14 amino acids long. Here the CDR3 reads CASSPSGGSNTQYF. In DNA, the CDR3 is TGTGCCAGCAGCCCCTCTGGAGGGAGCAATACGCAGTATTTT.

This clonotype has a count of ten or more. V is TRBV9 and J is TRBJ1-1, with D uncertain. Germline values: CDR1 SGDLS, CDR2 YYNGEE. Trimming pared 3 bases from V and 3 bases from J, leaving 9 bases between. CDR3 size: 13 residues. CDR3 protein: CASSARAYTEAFF. The DNA for the CDR3 is TGTGCCAGCAGCGCAAGGGCATACACTGAAGCTTTCTTT.

This clonotype has ten or more counts. The chain has TRBV12-3 or TRBV12-4 and TRBJ1-1, with D unclear. V lost 2 bases, J lost 4 bases, and 8 bases lay in between. The CDR3 has 13 amino acids. The chain's CDR3 is CASSLRRTTEAFF. For the CDR3, the DNA is TGTGCCAGCAGTTTACGGCGGACCACTGAAGCTTTCTTT.

Concerning this clonotype: This may stem from a read error, because a much larger clone lies one nucleotide away. The chain carries TRBV3-1 and TRBJ2-1; TRBD2 aligns across 11 bases. Germline V lookup: CDR1 LGHDT, CDR2 YNNKEL (reference sequence). CDR3 length: 19 amino acids. The CDR3 nucleotides read TGTGCCAGCAGCGATGAAGGAAGAACTAGCGGGAGCTCCTACAATGAGCAGTCCTTC. Encoded protein: CASSDEGRTSGSSYNEQSF.

This clonotype has at least ten counts. The chain combines TRBV3-1 with TRBJ2-7, with 8 bases that match TRBD2. The V gene's germline CDR1 is LGHDT and CDR2 YNNKEL (reference sequence). Unmatched junction bases numbered 5, after V lost 4 bases and J lost 0 bases. The CDR3 is made up of 15 amino acids. This chain's CDR3 is CASSRESGSSYEQYF. CDR3 bases: TGTGCCAGCAGCCGAGAGAGCGGGAGCTCCTACGAGCAGTACTTC.

This clonotype was counted many times. The gene calls are TRBV18 and TRBJ1-1; D gene unclear. The CDR3 has 14 residues. V was shortened by 6 bases and J by 4 bases, with 15 bases between the two germline ends. Germline CDR1 is KGHSH and CDR2 is LQKENI. Here the CDR3 DNA reads TGTGCCAGCTCCGTAGATACTTGGGGCACTGAAGCTTTCTTT. Its protein is CASSVDTWGTEAFF.

As to this clonotype: A much larger clone sits a single nucleotide away, making a read error possible. The rearrangement links TRBV5-1 to TRBJ1-4; TRBD1 agrees at 7 bases. Germline V CDR1 and CDR2: SGHRS, YFSETQ. V gave up 3 bases and J gave up 0 bases; unmatched junction bases: 8. This CDR3 is 17 amino acids long. The CDR3: CASSSRGLSATNEKLFF. In DNA form, the CDR3 reads TGCGCCAGCAGCTCGAGGGGGCTAAGCGCAACTAATGAAAAACTGTTTTTT.

On this clonotype itself: Likely a read error: the CDR3 ends without its conserved phenylalanine or tryptophan. The chain has TRBV28 and TRBJ2-6; D may be TRBD1 (5 bases). Germline CDR1 MDHEN, CDR2 SYDVKM. CDR3 length: 18 residues. V was clipped by 3 bases and J by 0 bases, with 15 bases between them. Written as DNA, the CDR3 is TGTGCCAGCAGTTTTGCCGACAGCGCTCCCTCTGGGGCCAACGTCCTGACTCTC. Encoded protein: CASSFADSAPSGANVLTL.

On this clonotype: A read error may account for a junction end that differs from germline. The rearrangement uses TRBV2 and TRBJ2-5, with a tentative D call TRBD2 (6 bases). Per the germline V gene, CDR1 is SNHLY and CDR2 is FYNNEI. This CDR3 region has 15 residues. The CDR3 nucleotides read TGTGCCGGCAGGCCCGCGGGGCCCCTAGCAGAGACCCAGTACTTC. Amino acids: CAGRPAGPLAETQYF.

This clonotype was found a few times. The chain uses TRBV20-1 and TRBJ1-1, with D perhaps TRBD1 (5 bases). Trimming stripped 7 bases from V and 3 bases from J, with 18 bases between. This CDR3 region has 14 residues. Per germline, CDR1 DFQATT and CDR2 SNEGSKA (reference sequence). CDR3 coding DNA: TGCAGTGTATCCGGGGGAGATAGTGACACTGAAGCTTTCTTT. Translated: CSVSGGDSDTEAFF.

This clonotype was seen repeatedly, ten times or more. V and J are TRBV9 and TRBJ2-7, with a weak D call TRBD1 (5 bases). V was trimmed by 3 bases and J by 2 bases, leaving 15 bases between them. In germline, CDR1 is SGDLS, CDR2 YYNGEE. This CDR3 contains 15 residues. The CDR3 bases are TGTGCCAGCAGCGCCGGCAGGGCACCCGCCTACGAGCAGTACTTC. As protein: CASSAGRAPAYEQYF. Together with reference TRBV9 and TRBJ2-7, the CDR3 gives the full variable domain: DSGVTQTPKHLITATGQRVTLRCSPRSGDLSVYWYQQSLDQGLQFLIQYYNGEERAKGNILERFSAQQFPDLHSELNLSSLELGDSALYFCASSAGRAPAYEQYFGPGTRLTVT.

This clonotype was seen at least ten times. The gene calls are TRBV6-2 or TRBV6-3 and TRBJ1-2; 10 positions agree with TRBD1. Germline CDR1 and CDR2: MNHEY and SVGEGT. This CDR3 is built from 13 residues. Unmatched junction bases numbered 4, after V lost 5 bases and J lost 7 bases. The chain's CDR3 is CASSGRTGGGYTF. The CDR3 DNA reads TGTGCCAGCAGTGGACGGACAGGGGGTGGCTACACCTTC.

This clonotype was detected many times. V usage is TRBV14 and J usage is TRBJ1-1; no clear D. This CDR3 contains 14 residues. The V end lost 3 bases, the J end lost 0 bases, and 8 bases lay between the germline ends. The germline CDR1 and CDR2 sequences are SGHDN and FVKESK. This CDR3 is CASSQAIMNTEAFF. DNA for the CDR3: TGTGCCAGCAGCCAGGCGATTATGAACACTGAAGCTTTCTTT.

This clonotype has ten or more counts. V is TRBV18 and J is TRBJ2-7, with D uncertain. CDR3 length: 14 residues. Germline loops: CDR1 KGHSH, CDR2 LQKENI. Trimming took off 0 bases at V and 2 bases at J, with 8 bases between the two ends. CDR3 in DNA: TGTGCCAGCTCACCACCGACATTAACCTACGAGCAGTACTTC. It yields the protein CASSPPTLTYEQYF.

This clonotype was recorded a few times. The rearrangement uses TRBV6-6 and TRBJ2-7; 7 positions agree with TRBD2. Trimming at V came to 0 bases and at J to 2 bases, leaving 4 bases not matched to a gene. The CDR3 spans 15 residues. CDR1 and CDR2 (germline): MNHNY, SVGAGI (reference sequence). The CDR3 nucleotides read TGTGCCAGCAGTTACTCTGGGCTAGCGGCCTACGAGCAGTACTTC. As protein: CASSYSGLAAYEQYF.

This clonotype was detected ten times or more. V is TRBV28 and J is TRBJ1-4; D is possibly TRBD1 (6 bases). Germline V CDR1 and CDR2: MDHEN, SYDVKM. The CDR3 spans 16 residues. V lost 4 bases to trimming and J lost 1 base, with 13 bases between them. The CDR3 here is CASSSRGHGTNEKLFF. CDR3 in DNA: TGTGCCAGCAGTTCTCGGGGGCATGGAACTAATGAAAAACTGTTTTTT.

The table lists this clonotype with many counts. The chain is built from TRBV7-6 and TRBJ2-3, with 12 bases matching TRBD2. This CDR3 spans 15 amino acids. With 4 bases clipped from V and 5 bases from J, the junction kept 4 bases outside the gene matches. The germline V gene encodes CDR1 SGHVS and CDR2 FNYEAQ. The CDR3 bases are TGTGCCAGCAGCTCGACTAGCGGGAGTAGAGATACGCAGTATTTT. Its translation is CASSSTSGSRDTQYF.

This chain joins TRBV4-3 and TRBJ2-7, with 7 bases aligning to TRBD1. V lost 1 base, J lost 3 bases, and 9 bases stayed unmatched. From germline, CDR1 is LGHNA and CDR2 YSLEER. The CDR3 sequence is 16 residues long. The CDR3 reads CASSQGAGQAIYEQYF. The CDR3 bases are TGCGCCAGCAGCCAAGGCGCCGGACAGGCTATCTACGAGCAGTACTTC.

The chain links TRBV6-1 to TRBJ2-5, with D hard to call. Germline V gives CDR1 MNHNS, CDR2 SASEGT. The V end was cut by 7 bases, the J end by 5 bases, with 11 bases between. CDR3 length equals 12 residues. CDR3 in amino acids: CASTGPPETQYF. The CDR3, as DNA: TGTGCCAGCACTGGACCCCCCGAGACCCAGTACTTC.

This clonotype appeared many times. The V call is TRBV6-2 or TRBV6-3, the J call TRBJ2-6, with D uncertain. V lost 7 bases, J lost 2 bases, and 9 bases lay in between. CDR1 is MNHEY, CDR2 SVGEGT, per germline. The CDR3 contains 14 residues. The CDR3 spells CASTWFAGANVLTF. The CDR3 DNA sequence: TGTGCCAGCACATGGTTTGCTGGGGCCAACGTCCTGACTTTC.

This clonotype was picked up many times. J is TRBJ2-7 and V is TRBV6-8; a possible D gene is TRBD1 (5 bases). With 11 bases removed from V and 4 bases from J, the gap between germline ends came to 21 bases. The CDR3 runs to 14 residues. Germline-derived CDR1 and CDR2 are MNHGY and SAAAGT. This CDR3 is CAVRGGVRGYEQYF. CDR3 bases: TGTGCCGTCCGCGGTGGGGTAAGGGGATACGAGCAGTACTTC.

This clonotype was recorded many times. The chain has TRBV29-1 and TRBJ2-1; TRBD2 aligns across 8 bases. There are 16 residues in the CDR3. J gave up 5 bases and V 0 bases, and 9 bases lay outside the gene matches. Germline V gene sequence: CDR1 SQVTM, CDR2 ANQGSEA. The CDR3 bases are TGCAGCGTTGAAGATTGGAGCGGGAGTAGCCACAATGAGCAGTTCTTC. Residues: CSVEDWSGSSHNEQFF.

This clonotype was observed at least ten times. V is TRBV24-1 and J is TRBJ1-2; D not resolved. V gave up 1 base and J gave up 8 bases, with 10 bases separating them. This CDR3 is built from 13 residues. From germline, CDR1 is KGHDR and CDR2 SFDVKD. CDR3: CATSDLTATGYTF. The DNA for the CDR3 is TGTGCCACCAGTGATTTAACCGCTACCGGCTACACCTTC.